This T cell receptor beta chain was recorded in a study of blood T cell repertoires in COVID-19. Whole-study context: T cells, B-cell-depleted T cells, or PBMCs supplied cDNA or gDNA.

Original data processing: Reference gene primer amplification gave nucleated cell count estimates. Generated by immunoSEQ multiplex PCR, the TCRdb table keeps only in-frame clones and is missing some. Clone size and the V and J calls come from that table; the DNA yielded D and trimming. The table records about 78,000 clones, around 83% of them present only once. Per the germline V gene, CDR1 is MNHEY and CDR2 is SVGEGT. The germline V and J ends were trimmed by 5 bases and 2 bases, with 9 bases remaining between them. The length of the CDR3 is 13 residues. The chain combines TRBV6-2 or TRBV6-3 with TRBJ1-2; D uncertain. Sequencing was carried out using peripheral blood. The source of this sequence is a man aged 50 to 60 with acute or convalescent COVID-19. Written as DNA, the CDR3 is TGTGCCAGCAGTGCAGACAACAACTATGGCTACACCTTC. Protein product: CASSADNNYGYTF.